This entry is about one T cell receptor (beta chain). Between the trimmed V and J ends, which lost 3 bases and 1 base, there was a span of 7 bases. In germline, CDR1 is DFQATT, CDR2 SNEGSKA (reference sequence). The CDR3 has 13 amino acids. The source of the sample is a study of blood T cell repertoires in COVID-19. On the study more broadly: Sites in the United States, Italy and Spain provided acute and convalescent COVID-19 samples. T cells, B-cell-depleted T cells, or PBMCs provided the cDNA or gDNA that served as material.

In the authors' workflow: Researchers report that nucleated cell counts were estimated from reference gene primer amplification. Sequenced by immunoSEQ multiplex PCR; TCRdb stores in-frame clones only, minus some. That table gives V, J and clone size, and the DNA gave D and trimming. The sample shows 100,000 to 150,000 clones, about 88% of them seen only once. The receptor's source is a woman older than 75 with acute or convalescent COVID-19. J is TRBJ1-5 and V is TRBV20-1; D unclear. Material: peripheral blood. CDR3 DNA: TGCAGTGCTAGTTCTACGAGCAATCAGCCCCAGCATTTT. Translation gives CSASSTSNQPQHF.